Sequencing of this TCR beta chain was carried out in a study of CD4+ T cells in melanoma. V lost 5 bases to trimming and J lost 5 bases; unmatched junction nucleotides: 11. Per the germline V gene, CDR1 is LNHDA and CDR2 is SQIVND (reference sequence). The CDR3 is made up of 16 amino acids. For this clone: Its specificity is unknown.

Overall study results and limits: In melanoma, neoantigen-specific CD4+ T cells reportedly differed in differentiation state. CD8+ T cell, macrophage and B cell function reportedly correlated with neoantigen-specific CD4+ T cells.

Using immunoSEQ multiplex PCR, the repertoire was profiled, and TCRdb retains in-frame clones only, with some absent. The sample gives about 140,000 clones, about 90% of which show up once; 1.5% is in the top ten. The receptor's source is a human donor with melanoma. This chain links TRBV19 with TRBJ2-5; 10 positions match TRBD1. The CDR3 sequence is CASSVQGQGIGETQYF. CDR3 in DNA: TGTGCCAGTAGTGTGCAGGGACAGGGGATAGGCGAGACCCAGTACTTC.